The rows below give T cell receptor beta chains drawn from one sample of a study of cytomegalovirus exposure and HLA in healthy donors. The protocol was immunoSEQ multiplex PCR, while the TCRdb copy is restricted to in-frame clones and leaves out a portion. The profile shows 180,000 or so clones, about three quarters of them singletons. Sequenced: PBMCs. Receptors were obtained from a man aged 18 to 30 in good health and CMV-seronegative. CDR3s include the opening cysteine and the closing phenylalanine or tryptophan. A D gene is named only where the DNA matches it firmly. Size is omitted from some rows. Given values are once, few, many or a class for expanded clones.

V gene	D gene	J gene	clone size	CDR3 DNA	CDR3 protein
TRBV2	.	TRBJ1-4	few	TGTGCCAGCAGTGCGAGGGATACCGAAAAACTGTTTTTT	CASSARDTEKLFF
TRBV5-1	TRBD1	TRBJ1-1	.	TGCGCCAGCAGCCCAACAATGACAGGGAGGAAGAACACTGAAGCTTTCTTT	CASSPTMTGRKNTEAFF
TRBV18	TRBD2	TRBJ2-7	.	TGTGCCAGCTCACCGAGGACTAGCGGCTCCTACGAGCAGTACTTC	CASSPRTSGSYEQYF
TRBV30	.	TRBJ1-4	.	TGTGCCTGGAGTGTACAAGGGGCCGAAAATGAAAAACTGTTTTTT	CAWSVQGAENEKLFF
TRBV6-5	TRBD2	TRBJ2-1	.	TGTGCCAGCAGTCTTGGGACTAGGAGATACAATGAGCAGTTCTTC	CASSLGTRRYNEQFF
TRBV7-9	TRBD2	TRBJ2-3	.	TGTGCCAGCAGCTTTCCTCGGGAGGGAAGGAGCACAGATACGCAGTATTTT	CASSFPREGRSTDTQYF
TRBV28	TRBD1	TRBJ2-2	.	TGTGCCAGCAGTTTATGGTCGCTAAGGACAGGGGACGTCGGGGAGCTGTTTTTT	CASSLWSLRTGDVGELFF
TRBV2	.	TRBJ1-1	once	TGTGCCAGCTGCCCGGAGGCCACTGAAGCTTTCTTT	CASCPEATEAFF
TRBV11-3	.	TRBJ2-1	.	TGTGCCAGCAGCCCCGAGGGACTGAATGAGCAGTTCTTC	CASSPEGLNEQFF
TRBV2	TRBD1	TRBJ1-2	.	TGTGCCAGCAACCGGGACAGGGAAGGCGGCTACACCTTC	CASNRDREGGYTF
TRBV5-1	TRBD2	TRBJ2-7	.	TGCGCCAGCAGCTTGGGGACTAGCGGAGAGCAGTACTTC	CASSLGTSGEQYF
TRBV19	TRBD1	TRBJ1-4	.	TGTGCCAGTAGTATCGCCGGGACAGTAAATGAAAAACTGTTTTTT	CASSIAGTVNEKLFF
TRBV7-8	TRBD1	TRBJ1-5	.	TGTGCCAGCAGCTCAAGACAGGGGGATCAGCCCCAGCATTTT	CASSSRQGDQPQHF
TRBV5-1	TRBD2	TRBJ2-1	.	TGCGCCAGCAGCTTGGAGGGGACTACACTGGATGAGCAGTTCTTC	CASSLEGTTLDEQFF
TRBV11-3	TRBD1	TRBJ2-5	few	TGTGCCAGCAGCCCAAACTCAGGGGGTGGCGAGACCCAGTACTTC	CASSPNSGGGETQYF
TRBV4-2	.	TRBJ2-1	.	TGTGCCAGCAGCCAAGAGGAGGGGGGGGGCAATGAGCAGTTCTTC	CASSQEEGGGNEQFF
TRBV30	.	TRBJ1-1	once	TGTGCCTGGAGTGTAGAGTACAGGGCGAACACTGAAGCTTTCTTT	CAWSVEYRANTEAFF
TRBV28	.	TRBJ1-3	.	TGTGCCAGCACCCCGACAGGCCAACTCTCTGGAAACACCATATATTTT	CASTPTGQLSGNTIYF
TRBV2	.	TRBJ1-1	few	TGTGCCAGCAGACAGGGCGGTGAAGCTTTCTTT	CASRQGGEAFF
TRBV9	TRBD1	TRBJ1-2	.	TGTGCCAGCAGCCAGTGGGACAGAGCTGGCTACACCTTC	CASSQWDRAGYTF
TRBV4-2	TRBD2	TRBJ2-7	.	TGTGCCAGCAGCCAAGGACTAGCTTCTTACGAGCAGTACTTC	CASSQGLASYEQYF
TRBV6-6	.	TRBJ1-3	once	TGTGCCAGCTGCGATGACATTGGAAACACCATATATTTT	CASCDDIGNTIYF
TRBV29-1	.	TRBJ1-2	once	TGCAGCGTTGAACCAGGCCAGGGCTACACCTTC	CSVEPGQGYTF
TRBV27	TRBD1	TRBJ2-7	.	TGTGCCAGCAGTACAGGGGATAGATACGAGCAGTACTTC	CASSTGDRYEQYF
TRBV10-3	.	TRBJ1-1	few	TGTGCCAGCCGAGGGGGTGGCACTGAAGCTTTCTTT	CASRGGGTEAFF
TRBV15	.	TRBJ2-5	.	TGTGCCACCAGCAGAGACAGATCAGAGACCCAGTACTTC	CATSRDRSETQYF
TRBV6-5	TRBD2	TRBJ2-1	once	TGTGCCAGCAGTTACGGGGGACTAGCGGTCAATGAGCAGTTCTTC	CASSYGGLAVNEQFF
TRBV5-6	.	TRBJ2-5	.	TGTGCCAGCAGCCCTGCGGGCCCGCAAGAGACCCAGTACTTC	CASSPAGPQETQYF
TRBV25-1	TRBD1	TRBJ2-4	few	TGTGCCAGCAGTGAATGGGGACAGAGACAGTACTTC	CASSEWGQRQYF
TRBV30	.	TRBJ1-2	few	TGTGCCTGGAGTGTCTCGGGGGGTTACGGCTACACCTTC	CAWSVSGGYGYTF
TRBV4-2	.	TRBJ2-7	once	TGTGCCAGCAGCCAAGATGGGGGGAAGAGCTACGAGCAGTACTTC	CASSQDGGKSYEQYF
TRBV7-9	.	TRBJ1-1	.	TGTGCCAGCAGCCGTGACGGGGGTGAGCGTCCCTACACTGAAGCTTTCTTT	CASSRDGGERPYTEAFF
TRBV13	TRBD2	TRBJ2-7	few	TGTGCCAGCAGTGGGGGCTTAAGCGGGGGCCCTCGCTCCTACGAGCAGTACTTC	CASSGGLSGGPRSYEQYF
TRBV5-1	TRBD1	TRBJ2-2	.	TGCGCCAGCAGTGAGACAGGGGGCGCGATCGGGGAGCTGTTTTTT	CASSETGGAIGELFF
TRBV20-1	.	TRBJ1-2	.	TGCAGTGCTAGGGGCCAGACCGACTTC	CSARGQTDF
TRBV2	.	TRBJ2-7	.	TGTGCCAGCAGCCAGGAAATCGAGCAGTACTTC	CASSQEIEQYF
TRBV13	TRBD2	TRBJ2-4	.	TGTGCCAGCAGCGAAGAGCGGGAGAGGGACATTCAGTACTTC	CASSEERERDIQYF
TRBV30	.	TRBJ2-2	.	TGTGCCTGGAGTGCGACTGTCACCGGGGAGCTGTTTTTT	CAWSATVTGELFF
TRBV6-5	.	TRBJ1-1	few	TGTGCCAGCACCATGGGGAGGGGCACTGAAGCTTTCTTT	CASTMGRGTEAFF
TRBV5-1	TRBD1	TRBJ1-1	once	TGCGCCAGCAGCCCCGACAGGGCGCGAGGGTCTGAAGCTTTCTTT	CASSPDRARGSEAFF
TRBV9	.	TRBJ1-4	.	TGTGCCAGCAGCGTAGGACTCCGAGCGAGTGATGAAAAACTGTTTTTT	CASSVGLRASDEKLFF
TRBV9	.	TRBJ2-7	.	TGTGCCAGCAGCGTTGGCGGGACCGACCACGAGCAGTACTTC	CASSVGGTDHEQYF
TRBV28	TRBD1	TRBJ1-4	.	TGTGCCAGCGGAATGGACAGGGCCCCTAATGAAAAACTGTTTTTT	CASGMDRAPNEKLFF
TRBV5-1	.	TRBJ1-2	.	TGCGCCAGCAGCTCCGGGACACCTAACTATGGCTACACCTTC	CASSSGTPNYGYTF
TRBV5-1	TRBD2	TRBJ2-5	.	TGCGCCAGCAGCTTGGACGGGGGGGCTCCAGAGACCCAGTACTTC	CASSLDGGAPETQYF
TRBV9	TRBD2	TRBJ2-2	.	TGTGCCAGCAGTCCGAGACTAGCGCCAGGCACCGGGGAGCTGTTTTTT	CASSPRLAPGTGELFF
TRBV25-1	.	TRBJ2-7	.	TGTGCCAGCAGTGAATCTGGCCGGAGCCGGAGTTCCCACGAGCAGTACTTC	CASSESGRSRSSHEQYF
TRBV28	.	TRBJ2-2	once	TGTGCCAGTGAGGGGACTCCCTACACCGGGGAGCTGTTTTTT	CASEGTPYTGELFF
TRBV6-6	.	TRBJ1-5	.	TGTGCCAGCAGTTCCGACTCCCGGGGTCCTTATCAGCCCCAGCATTTT	CASSSDSRGPYQPQHF
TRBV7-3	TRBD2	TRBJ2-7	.	TGTGCCAGCAGCCGCGGGGGAGGGCCCTCCTACGAGCAGTACTTC	CASSRGGGPSYEQYF
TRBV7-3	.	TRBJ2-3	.	TGTGCCAGCAGCTTAGAAAACAGGGCTACAGATACGCAGTATTTT	CASSLENRATDTQYF
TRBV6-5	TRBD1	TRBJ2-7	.	TGTGCCAGCAGTTTGACAGGGCTGGGAGAGCAGTACTTC	CASSLTGLGEQYF
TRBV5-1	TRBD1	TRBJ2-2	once	TGCGCCAGCAGACAAACCCACAGGGGCCACCCGGACGGGGAGCTGTTTTTT	CASRQTHRGHPDGELFF